This T cell receptor (beta chain) is drawn from a study of radiotherapy plus CTLA-4 blockade in lung cancer. Whole-study context: Objective responses were recorded in 15% to 20% of patients, with disease control recorded in 25% to 40%.

This CDR3 has 13 residues. The V gene lost 1 base and the J gene lost 8 bases, with 11 bases spanning the gap. Germline CDR1 reads WSHSY; CDR2 reads SAAADI. The assay was immunoSEQ multiplex PCR, and TCRdb's table has in-frame clones only and misses some. The data hold about 84,000 clones, with about two thirds observed a single time. Receiving focal radiation plus CTLA-4 blockade with ipilimumab were patients who had chemo-refractory metastatic non-small-cell lung cancer. This clone appeared a single time. Antigen: not known. Study-level points and caveats: Interferon-beta, together with early blood T cell clone dynamics, reportedly best predicted response. In blood, after radiotherapy plus ipilimumab, tumor-derived TCR clones expanded.

The source is a human donor with non-small cell lung cancer that progressed on radiotherapy plus ipilimumab. This chain joins TRBV10-2 and TRBJ1-1; tentative D call: TRBD1 (6 bases). The material sequenced was peripheral blood, taken from a patient treated with radiotherapy plus ipilimumab. CDR3 coding DNA: TGCGCCAGCAGTGAGTTTCGGACAGAAGAAGCTTTCTTT. Protein sequence: CASSEFRTEEAFF.